The TCR beta chain described here comes from a study of blood T cell repertoires in COVID-19. Study-wide context: T cells, B-cell-depleted T cells, or PBMCs provided the cDNA or gDNA that served as material.

In the authors' methods: How many nucleated cells were present was estimated from reference gene primer amplification. This table comes from immunoSEQ multiplex PCR, and its TCRdb copy is limited to in-frame clones, with some not included. That table supplies the V and J calls and clone size; D and trimming were determined from the DNA. The sample shows roughly 250,000 clones, 86% of them seen only once. Germline V gives CDR1 SGDLS, CDR2 YYNGEE. There are 14 residues in the CDR3. The germline V and J ends were trimmed by 4 bases and 2 bases, with 13 bases remaining between them. During active infection, Seattle patients enrolled and were then monitored through disease.

The J gene is TRBJ2-7, the V gene TRBV9, with D perhaps TRBD1 (5 bases). The source material was peripheral blood. The sequence was collected from a woman between 25 and 40 years old with COVID-19, enrolled during active disease. The CDR3 here is CASSPGPGPYEQYF. The CDR3 nucleotides read TGTGCCAGCAGCCCAGGGCCTGGACCCTACGAGCAGTACTTC.